The rows below give T cell receptor beta chains drawn from one sample of a study of shared clonotypes between healthy human individuals. Repertoires were generated with immunoSEQ multiplex PCR, while TCRdb's copy carries only in-frame clones and drops some. In the table there are 2 million to 2.5 million clones, under 97% of which are singletons. The material sequenced was naive CD4+ T cells sorted from blood. The source is a man aged 18 to 29 in good health. CDR3s include the opening cysteine and the closing phenylalanine or tryptophan.

v_call	j_call	cdr3_aa
TRBV30	TRBJ2-6	CAWSVGGAGANVLTF
TRBV10-3	TRBJ1-1	CAISPGGRYTEAFF
TRBV5-1	TRBJ1-6	CASSFRDASSYNSPLHF
TRBV7-3	TRBJ2-2	CASSSRGPGTGELFF
TRBV6-1	TRBJ2-5	CASSEARGPAVETQYF
TRBV6-1	TRBJ1-6	CASRGRGESSPLHF
TRBV18	TRBJ2-6	CASSPLAGQGTSGANVLTF
TRBV19	TRBJ1-2	CASSQNVRQARGYTF
TRBV19	TRBJ2-7	CASSHQPGLGAYEQYF
TRBV6-1	TRBJ2-3	CASSEVRARSTDTQYF
TRBV7-9	TRBJ2-7	CASSLDWGWQYF
TRBV10-1	TRBJ2-3	CASSSGVSTDTQYF
TRBV9	TRBJ1-1	CASTPGQSNTEAFF
TRBV9	TRBJ1-2	CASSLEGQLYGYTF
TRBV6-6	TRBJ1-5	CASSADSNQPQHF
TRBV5-1	TRBJ2-7	CASSPGTGGSYEQYF
TRBV7-2	TRBJ2-1	CASSGVAGVSYNEQFF
TRBV18	TRBJ1-2	CASSPPRQGSGYGYTF
TRBV5-1	TRBJ2-7	CASTGQGLTYEQYF
TRBV30	TRBJ1-6	CAWSPLDGTNSPLHF
TRBV7-2	TRBJ2-2	CASSFEGTTLTGELFF
TRBV7-6	TRBJ2-2	CASSFSGQGVTGELFF